This entry features one TCR beta chain sequence. Its antigen is unknown. With 5 bases clipped from V and 2 bases from J, the junction kept 3 bases outside the gene matches. Germline CDR1 SGHTA, CDR2 FQGNSA. This CDR3 spans 14 amino acids. Method: immunoSEQ multiplex PCR; TCRdb's copy keeps in-frame clones and lacks some. This table holds roughly 110,000 clones, around 90% found once. The source of the sample is a study of T cell responses to AZD1222 COVID-19 vaccine. General study findings and limits: White British ancestry dominated among donors, who included more females, and clonal diversity was possibly underestimated.

This clonotype was obtained from an adult in good health. The J gene is TRBJ2-3, the V gene TRBV7-2, with 8 bases identical to TRBD1. The sample here was peripheral blood, taken on day 0 of AZD1222 vaccination. CDR3 DNA sequence: TGTGCCAGCAGCCGGGACAGGTTCACAGATACGCAGTATTTT. It is translated as CASSRDRFTDTQYF.